Sequencing of this TCR beta chain was carried out in a study of blood T cell repertoires in COVID-19. About the research overall: Nucleic acid was either cDNA or gDNA, and it came from T cells, B-cell-depleted T cells, or PBMCs.

Original methodology: Cell counts per sample came from amplifying reference gene primers. Sequencing was performed with immunoSEQ multiplex PCR; in TCRdb, only in-frame clones are kept and a portion is missing. V, J and clone size reflect that table, while D and trimming were determined from the DNA. The repertoire holds 95,000 to 150,000 clones, around three quarters seen once, with 37% in the top ten. This sequence originates from a man aged 40-49 years with active or convalescent COVID-19. Sequencing input: peripheral blood.

The CDR3 DNA reads as TGCGCCAGCAGCTTGTCCGGACATACCCAGGGGGAGACCCAGTACTTC. It is translated as CASSLSGHTQGETQYF. This rearrangement joins TRBV5-1 to TRBJ2-5; D perhaps matches TRBD1 (6 bases). This CDR3 comprises 16 residues. CDR1 and CDR2 from the germline V gene are SGHRS and YFSETQ. V lost 1 base, J lost 5 bases, and 18 bases lay in between.